One sample yielded the 24 T cell receptor beta chains listed below, sequenced in a study of blood T cell repertoires in COVID-19. This table comes from immunoSEQ multiplex PCR, and its TCRdb copy is limited to in-frame clones, with some not included. This sample has 230,000 or so clones, with 70% to 85% found just once. Material: peripheral blood. These receptors came from a woman between 40 and 55 years old who had recovered from COVID-19.

The rearrangement links TRBV5-1 to TRBJ2-5; 10 nucleotides line up with TRBD2. Germline V gene sequence: CDR1 SGHRS, CDR2 YFSETQ. J gave up 3 bases and V 0 bases, and 5 bases lay outside the gene matches. The CDR3 runs 16 residues. The CDR3 region has the DNA TGCGCCAGCAGCTTGGGGCTAGCGGGGGCTGAAGAGACCCAGTACTTC. This translates into CASSLGLAGAEETQYF. The full variable domain, its missing parts supplied by reference TRBV5-1 and TRBJ2-5, is KAGVTQTPRYLIKTRGQQVTLSCSPISGHRSVSWYQQTPGQGLQFLFEYFSETQRNKGNFPGRFSGRQFSNSRSEMNVSTLELGDSALYLCASSLGLAGAEETQYFGPGTRLLVL.

The chain uses TRBV7-9 and TRBJ1-1, with D possibly TRBD1 on 5 matching bases. Trimming removed 4 bases at V and 3 bases at J, with 15 bases between. The CDR3 is 15 residues long. Germline-derived CDR1 and CDR2 are SEHNR and FQNEAQ (reference sequence). The CDR3 region is CASSYWYGAHTEAFF. The CDR3 DNA sequence: TGTGCCAGCAGCTATTGGTATGGGGCCCACACTGAAGCTTTCTTT.

The chain combines TRBV11-2 with TRBJ2-2, with D possibly being TRBD1 (5 bases). This CDR3 is 16 amino acids long. Trimming shortened V by 5 bases and J by 0 bases, and 13 bases separated the two germline ends. CDR1 and CDR2 (germline): SGHAT, FQNNGV. For the CDR3, the DNA is TGTGCCAGCAGCCTACAGGCGCCCGCGAACACCGGGGAGCTGTTTTTT. Translated: CASSLQAPANTGELFF.

This clone was seen a single time. The chain is built from TRBV10-3 and TRBJ2-5, with TRBD2 matching 10 bases. CDR1 and CDR2 (germline): ENHRY, SYGVKD. V gave up 3 bases and J gave up 5 bases; unmatched junction bases: 6. CDR3 size: 15 residues. The CDR3 nucleotides read TGTGCCATCAGTGAACAGCGGGGGGGCGCGGAGACCCAGTACTTC. Its protein product is CAISEQRGGAETQYF.

This clone came up a few times. The rearrangement links TRBV19 to TRBJ1-2, with D possibly TRBD1 on 5 matching bases. The V gene's germline CDR1 is LNHDA and CDR2 SQIVND (reference sequence). The V end was cut by 7 bases, the J end by 8 bases, with 11 bases between. This CDR3 contains 11 residues. Here the CDR3 reads CASTPGLGYTF. As DNA, the CDR3 is TGTGCCAGTACCCCAGGGCTCGGCTACACCTTC.

The chain couples TRBV18 to TRBJ2-2; 10 bases align to TRBD1. The V and J ends lost 0 bases and 6 bases, in that order; junction bases with no gene match: 1. The CDR3 consists of 15 residues. CDR1 KGHSH and CDR2 LQKENI come from the germline V gene. The CDR3 region is CASSPPGQGPGELFF. The CDR3 region has the DNA TGTGCCAGCTCACCACCGGGACAGGGGCCCGGGGAGCTGTTTTTT.

The chain is built from TRBV9 and TRBJ2-5; D is uncertain. The V gene's germline CDR1 is SGDLS and CDR2 YYNGEE. This CDR3 comprises 15 residues. V shed 0 bases and J shed 4 bases, with 13 bases lying between them. CDR3 nucleotide sequence: TGTGCCAGCAGCGTAGCTTTAGAGGCCGTAGAGACCCAGTACTTC. Amino acid sequence: CASSVALEAVETQYF.

The chain uses TRBV11-2 and TRBJ1-2; 8 bases map to TRBD1. V was pared by 1 base and J by 0 bases, with 4 bases of the junction left unmatched. CDR3 size: 16 residues. Per germline, CDR1 SGHAT and CDR2 FQNNGV. Here the CDR3 reads CASSLARQGSNYGYTF. CDR3 sequence (DNA): TGTGCCAGCAGCTTAGCGAGACAGGGGTCTAACTATGGCTACACCTTC.

The V gene is TRBV19, the J gene TRBJ2-1; D perhaps matches TRBD1 (5 bases). Germline V gene sequence: CDR1 LNHDA, CDR2 SQIVND (reference sequence). V was trimmed by 5 bases and J by 7 bases, leaving 21 bases between them. The CDR3 consists of 16 residues. This CDR3 reads CASSPLFWGRGNEQFF. CDR3 nucleotide sequence: TGTGCCAGTAGTCCCTTATTTTGGGGTAGGGGTAATGAGCAGTTCTTC. The whole variable domain, filled in from reference TRBV19 and TRBJ2-1, reads DGGITQSPKYLFRKEGQNVTLSCEQNLNHDAMYWYRQDPGQGLRLIYYSQIVNDFQKGDIAEGYSVSREKKESFPLTVTSAQKNPTAFYLCASSPLFWGRGNEQFFGPGTRLTVL.

This chain connects TRBV28 to TRBJ1-1, with D hard to call. Looked up from germline, CDR1 is MDHEN and CDR2 is SYDVKM. Trimming stripped 8 bases from V and 8 bases from J, with 21 bases between. The CDR3 covers 14 residues. This CDR3 reads CASLPGGGVPEAFF. The CDR3 DNA reads TGTGCCAGCCTCCCCGGAGGTGGGGTCCCCGAAGCTTTCTTT.

The J gene is TRBJ1-2, the V gene TRBV3-1 (or the pseudogene TRBV3-2); TRBD1 agrees at 9 bases. Looked up from germline, CDR1 is LGHDT and CDR2 is YNNKEL (reference sequence). V lost 1 base and J lost 4; bases outside the gene matches: 4. The CDR3 totals 15 residues. The CDR3 DNA reads as TGTGCCAGCAGCCAAGGACAGGGGGTAATCTATGGCTACACCTTC. It translates to CASSQGQGVIYGYTF.

This clone occurred once. The gene calls are TRBV6-2 or TRBV6-3 and TRBJ2-1; no clear D gene. The germline V gene has CDR1 MNHEY and CDR2 SVGEGT. Trimming removed 6 bases from V and 5 bases from J, with 5 bases in between. The CDR3 sequence is 11 residues long. The CDR3 DNA sequence: TGTGCCAGCAGCCCCGACAATGAGCAGTTCTTC. Residues: CASSPDNEQFF.

This clone was counted a single time. V usage is TRBV21-1 and J usage is TRBJ1-2; the D call in the table, TRBD1, was not verified against the DNA. TRBV21-1 is a documented pseudogene. The CDR3 covers 19 residues. The CDR3 region is CASTLRPPTKKTGRSGYTF. CDR3 DNA: TGTGCCAGCACGCTTCGTCCCCCCACAAAAAAAACAGGGAGAAGTGGCTACACCTTC.

This clone was seen only once. The chain is built from TRBV28 and TRBJ1-2, with D perhaps matching TRBD1 (5 bases). The CDR3 spans 12 residues. Trimming removed 5 bases from V and 5 bases from J, with 9 bases in between. From germline, CDR1 is MDHEN and CDR2 SYDVKM. DNA for the CDR3: TGTGCCAGCAGTCTTTCAGGGTATGGCTACACCTTC. Translating gives CASSLSGYGYTF.

This chain links TRBV6-2 or TRBV6-3 with TRBJ2-5; 8 positions match TRBD2. The junction had 9 bases not matched to a gene; V was cut back by 1 base and J by 5 bases. The germline V gene encodes CDR1 MNHEY and CDR2 SVGEGT. The CDR3 is made up of 16 amino acids. The CDR3 DNA reads TGTGCCAGCAGTTACTATTCGGGGGGGCTGGATGAGACCCAGTACTTC. Protein product: CASSYYSGGLDETQYF.

This chain connects TRBV7-6 to TRBJ2-6; 10 bases match TRBD1. The length of the CDR3 is 18 residues. Trimming cost V 1 base and J 0 bases; bases outside gene matches: 3. Per germline, CDR1 SGHVS and CDR2 FNYEAQ. The CDR3 loop is CASSLEGQGSSGANVLTF. In nucleotides, the CDR3 is TGTGCCAGCAGCTTAGAGGGACAGGGGTCCTCTGGGGCCAACGTCCTGACTTTC.

CDR3 bases: TGTGCCAGCAGCTTAAGTAATGCAGGGTTGGGTACGGGAAAACTGTTTTTT. Its translation is CASSLSNAGLGTGKLFF. V usage is TRBV7-6 and J usage is TRBJ1-4, with a possible D match to TRBD1 (5 bases). There are 17 residues in the CDR3. V was pared by 2 bases and J by 10 bases, with 23 bases between. Looked up from germline, CDR1 is SGHVS and CDR2 is FNYEAQ.

The chain combines TRBV9 with TRBJ2-2, with D hard to call. The CDR3 totals 16 residues. V lost 1 base and J 5 bases, leaving 15 bases between the germline ends. Germline CDR1 is SGDLS and CDR2 is YYNGEE. CDR3 protein: CASSVSSTRLTGELFF. The CDR3 region has the DNA TGTGCCAGCAGCGTATCTTCGACGAGACTGACCGGGGAGCTGTTTTTT.

The chain couples TRBV4-2 to TRBJ1-2; 9 positions agree with TRBD1. This CDR3 contains 14 residues. Germline V lookup: CDR1 LGHNA, CDR2 YNFKEQ. Trimming at V came to 8 bases and at J to 2 bases, leaving 6 bases not matched to a gene. The CDR3 protein is CASLGTGRNYGYTF. For the CDR3, the DNA is TGTGCCAGCCTAGGGACAGGGCGAAACTATGGCTACACCTTC.

The V and J genes are TRBV7-2 and TRBJ2-5, with 10 positions matching TRBD1. Germline trimming cut 4 bases from V and 5 bases from J; bases unmatched to any gene: 1. CDR3 length: 13 residues. In germline, CDR1 is SGHTA, CDR2 FQGNSA. The CDR3 DNA follows: TGTGCCAGCAGCTCGGGACAGGGGGAGACCCAGTACTTC. Protein product: CASSSGQGETQYF.

J is TRBJ1-1 and V is TRBV19; possible D gene TRBD1, 5 bases. The V and J ends lost 3 bases and 6 bases respectively, with 11 bases between them. CDR3 length: 13 residues. Germline values: CDR1 LNHDA, CDR2 SQIVND (reference sequence). In DNA, the CDR3 is TGTGCCAGTAGTATCTCAGGGTTCGCTGAAGCTTTCTTT. Encoded protein: CASSISGFAEAFF.

This clone has just one count. The chain links TRBV5-8 to TRBJ2-1; 10 nucleotides match TRBD2. The CDR3 is 18 residues long. The V gene's germline CDR1 is SGHTS and CDR2 YDEGEE. Trimming took 0 bases from V and 4 from J; bases not matched to a gene: 10. The CDR3 is CASSLVSSGGASYNEQFF. The CDR3 coding sequence is TGTGCCAGCAGCTTGGTTTCCAGCGGGGGGGCTAGTTACAATGAGCAGTTCTTC.

In this sample, this clone turned up once. The CDR3 nucleotides read TGTGCCAGCAGCCCGGACAGGGGTCGGGGCGAGACCCAGTACTTC. Translation gives CASSPDRGRGETQYF. The genes are TRBV11-3 and TRBJ2-5; 9 bases line up with TRBD1. CDR1 is SGHNT and CDR2 is YENEEA in the germline V gene. The CDR3 length is 15 residues. J was trimmed by 5 bases and V by 5 bases; bases with no gene match: 9.

The chain employs TRBV9 and TRBJ2-4, with 10 bases lining up with TRBD1. V lost 3 bases and J lost 7; bases outside the gene matches: 4. The CDR3 runs to 14 residues. Germline CDR1 SGDLS, CDR2 YYNGEE. The CDR3, as DNA: TGTGCCAGCAGCGCAAGACAGGGGGCGAACATTCAGTACTTC. Protein product: CASSARQGANIQYF.